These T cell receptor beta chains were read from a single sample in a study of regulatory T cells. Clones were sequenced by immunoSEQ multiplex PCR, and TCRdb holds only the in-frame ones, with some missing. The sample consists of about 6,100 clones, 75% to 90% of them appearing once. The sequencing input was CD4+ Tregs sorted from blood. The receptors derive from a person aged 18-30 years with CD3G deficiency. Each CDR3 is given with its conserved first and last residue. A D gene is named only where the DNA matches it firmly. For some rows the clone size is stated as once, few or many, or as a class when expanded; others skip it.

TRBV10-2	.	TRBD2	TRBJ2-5	TGCGCCAGCAGTGAGACCCCTAGCGGGATGAGGCCTCGGGAGCAGTACTTC	CASSETPSGMRPREQYF
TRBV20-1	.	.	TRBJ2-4	TGCAGTGTACGGGACGGTGAAATTCAGTACTTC	CSVRDGEIQYF
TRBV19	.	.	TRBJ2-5	TGTGCCAGTAGCCGACGTGGGGCAGGGGAAGAGACCCAGTACTTC	CASSRRGAGEETQYF
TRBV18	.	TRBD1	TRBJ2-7	TGTGCCAGCTCCCCCGGGACAGGGGACGAGCAGTACTTC	CASSPGTGDEQYF
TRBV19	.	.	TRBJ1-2	TGTGCCAGTAGTACGATGAACTATGGCTACACCTTC	CASSTMNYGYTF
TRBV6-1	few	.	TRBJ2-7	TGTGCCAGCAGTGAGTATAACAGCTACGAGCAGTACTTC	CASSEYNSYEQYF
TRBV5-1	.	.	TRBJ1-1	TGCGCCAGCAGCTTGGGGCTCAAGAACACTGAAGCTTTCTTT	CASSLGLKNTEAFF
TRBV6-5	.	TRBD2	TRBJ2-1	TGTGCCAGCAGCCGGACTAGCGGTGAGCAGTTCTTC	CASSRTSGEQFF
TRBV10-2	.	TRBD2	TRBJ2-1	TGCGCCAGCAGTGCTAGCGGGGGGGCCGGGTCCTACAATGAGCAGTTCTTC	CASSASGGAGSYNEQFF
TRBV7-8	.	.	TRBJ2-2	TGTGCCAGCGCATCGTCGAACACCGGGGAGCTGTTTTTT	CASASSNTGELFF
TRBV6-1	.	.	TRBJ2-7	TGTGCCAGCAGTCTTCCGGGACCTTCGTACGAGCAGTACTTC	CASSLPGPSYEQYF